This T cell receptor beta chain emerged from a study of blood T cell repertoires in COVID-19. Study-wide background: Acute and convalescent COVID-19 specimens originated in the United States, Italy and Spain.

The data were produced by immunoSEQ multiplex PCR, yet TCRdb's version contains in-frame clones alone and is incomplete. The sample includes about 220,000 clones, approximately 90% seen only once; the top ten take roughly 3.4%. This CDR3 region has 14 residues. With 0 bases removed from V and 3 bases from J, the gap between germline ends came to 6 bases. Germline V gives CDR1 SEHNR, CDR2 FQNEAQ (reference sequence). The sequenced material came from PBMCs or T cells enriched from blood (not recorded which). The chain recombines TRBV7-9 with TRBJ2-1, with unresolved D. The receptor was isolated from a woman aged 40 to 49 with acute COVID-19. Here the CDR3 DNA reads TGTGCCAGCAGCTTAGCGGGCAGCTACAATGAGCAGTTCTTC. Its translation is CASSLAGSYNEQFF.